This TCR beta chain comes out of a study of T cells in Graves' hyperthyroidism and ophthalmopathy. RNA transcripts served as the template for amplifying TCR beta CDR3 regions. When the TCR CDR3 underwent first-round RT-PCR, the HTBI primer set was used. TCRdb analysed the multiplex PCR reads with MiXCR anew, one entry per CDR3 protein. Seen here are more than 300,000 distinct CDR3 sequences, less than 15% observed once, and the top ten hold 9.2%. This clonotype was counted at least ten times. The CDR3 covers 13 residues. The germline V gene encodes CDR1 LNHNV and CDR2 YYDKDF (reference sequence). V was cut by 0 bases and J by 9 bases, with 12 bases left in between.

The chain combines TRBV15 with TRBJ2-7; D might be TRBD1 or TRBD2, each matching 5 bases. This TCR came from a woman aged 18-29 years with Graves' hyperthyroidism. The sample taken for sequencing was blood. Here the CDR3 reads CATSREGVSGQYF. The CDR3 coding sequence is TGTGCCACCAGCAGAGAGGGGGTCAGCGGGCAGTACTTC. Complete variable domain (other parts from reference TRBV15 and TRBJ2-7): DAMVIQNPRYQVTQFGKPVTLSCSQTLNHNVMYWYQQKSSQAPKLLFHYYDKDFNNEADTPDNFQSRRPNTSFCFLDIRSPGLGDTAMYLCATSREGVSGQYFGPGTRLTVT.